Detailed here is one T cell receptor beta chain. Antigen unknown. This specimen belongs to a study of T cell responses to AZD1222 COVID-19 vaccine. General observations from the study: Repertoire sampling happened only post peak T cell response. Elevations in Spike-specific TCR breadth and depth followed administration of two AZD1222 doses. Clonal diversity may have been underestimated in mostly white British donors. At 160-218 and 743-854, vaccine-associated CD4 TCRs were dominant, and they spanned spike.

Germline CDR1 SEHNR, CDR2 FQNEAQ (reference sequence). The CDR3 length is 15 residues. The V gene lost 1 base and the J gene lost 4 bases, with 13 bases spanning the gap. Sequencing used immunoSEQ multiplex PCR; TCRdb keeps in-frame clones, though not all of them. The sample has tens of thousands of clones; under 95% are singletons. The clonotype was recovered from an adult in good health. The chain is built from TRBV7-9 and TRBJ1-2; TRBD1 is a possible D gene (6 bases). Sequenced here: peripheral blood, sampled on day 0 of MenACWY control vaccination. CDR3 amino acids: CASSLGGRGGYGYTF. As DNA, the CDR3 is TGTGCCAGCAGCTTAGGAGGCAGGGGCGGCTATGGCTACACCTTC.